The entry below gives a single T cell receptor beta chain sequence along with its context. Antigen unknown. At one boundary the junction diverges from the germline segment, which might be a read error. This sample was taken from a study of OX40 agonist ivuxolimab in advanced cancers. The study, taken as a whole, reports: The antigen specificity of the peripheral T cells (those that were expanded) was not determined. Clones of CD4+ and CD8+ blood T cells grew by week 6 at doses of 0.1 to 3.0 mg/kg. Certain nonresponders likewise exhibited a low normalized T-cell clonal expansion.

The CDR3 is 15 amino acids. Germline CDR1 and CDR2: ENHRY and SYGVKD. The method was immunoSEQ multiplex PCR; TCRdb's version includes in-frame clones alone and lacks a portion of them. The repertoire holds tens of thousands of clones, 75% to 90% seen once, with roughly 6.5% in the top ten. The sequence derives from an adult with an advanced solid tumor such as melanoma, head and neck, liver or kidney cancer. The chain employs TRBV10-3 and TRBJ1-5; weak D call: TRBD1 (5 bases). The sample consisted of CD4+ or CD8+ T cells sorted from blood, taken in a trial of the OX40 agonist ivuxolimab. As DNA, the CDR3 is TGTGCCATCAGGGAGTCAGGGCGTAGCAATCAGCCCCAGCATTTT. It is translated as CAIRESGRSNQPQHF.